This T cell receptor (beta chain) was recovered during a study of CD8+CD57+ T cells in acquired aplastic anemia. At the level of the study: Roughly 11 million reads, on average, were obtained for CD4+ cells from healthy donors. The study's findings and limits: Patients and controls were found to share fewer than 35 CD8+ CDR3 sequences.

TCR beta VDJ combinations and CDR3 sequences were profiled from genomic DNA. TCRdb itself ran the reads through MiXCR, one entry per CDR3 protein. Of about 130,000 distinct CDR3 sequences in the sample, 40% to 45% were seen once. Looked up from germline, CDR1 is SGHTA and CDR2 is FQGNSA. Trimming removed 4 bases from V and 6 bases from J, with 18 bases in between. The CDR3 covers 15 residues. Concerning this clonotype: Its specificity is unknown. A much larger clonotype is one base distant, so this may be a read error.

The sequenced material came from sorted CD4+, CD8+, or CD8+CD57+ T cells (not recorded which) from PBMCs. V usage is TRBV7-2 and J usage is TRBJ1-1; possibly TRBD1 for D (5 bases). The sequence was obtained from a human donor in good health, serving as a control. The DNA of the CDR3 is TGTGCCAGCAGCTGGGCACGGGGGGGGGAAGCTGAAGCTTTCTTT. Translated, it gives CASSWARGGEAEAFF.